The rows below give T cell receptor beta chains drawn from one sample of a study of blood T cells in healthy people across ages. Via MiXCR, TCRdb re-called the 5' RACE reads, giving one row per CDR3 protein. The sample carries over 700,000 distinct CDR3 sequences, approximately 25% recorded once. This sample was also put to use in a study of T cells of mothers and their children.

Material: blood. All receptors come from a boy younger than 18 in good health. CDR3s include the opening cysteine and the closing phenylalanine or tryptophan. The D gene is left open where the match is weak. Clone sizes are given selectively: once, few, many, or a class where the clone is expanded.

d_gene | j_gene | v_gene | abundance | CDR3aa | CDR3nt
NA | TRBJ2-7 | TRBV29-1 | few | CSVSLAELGHEQYF | TGCAGCGTCTCCTTGGCCGAGCTTGGCCACGAGCAGTACTTC
TRBD1 | TRBJ2-1 | TRBV7-3 | NA | CASSSQGAQSYNEQFF | TGTGCCAGCAGCTCCCAGGGGGCGCAATCCTACAATGAGCAGTTCTTC
NA | TRBJ2-7 | TRBV4-1 | NA | CASSQVPGVPYEQYF | TGCGCCAGCAGCCAAGTTCCGGGAGTGCCCTACGAGCAGTACTTC
NA | TRBJ2-2 | TRBV20-1 | NA | CSARGADPNTGELFF | TGCAGTGCTAGAGGGGCCGACCCGAACACCGGGGAGCTGTTTTTT
TRBD1 | TRBJ2-7 | TRBV29-1 | NA | CSVRGQLTYEQYF | TGCAGCGTTAGGGGGCAGTTAACCTACGAGCAGTACTTC
TRBD1 | TRBJ1-2 | TRBV7-2 | NA | CASSSDRRVNGYTF | TGTGCCAGCAGCTCGGACAGGAGGGTTAATGGCTACACCTTC
NA | TRBJ2-2 | TRBV9 | NA | CASSAPPSTGELFF | TGTGCCAGCAGCGCCCCCCCGAGCACCGGGGAGCTGTTTTTT
NA | TRBJ1-4 | TRBV29-1 | few | CSTLLGEKLFF | TGCAGCACCCTGCTTGGAGAAAAACTGTTTTTT
NA | TRBJ2-1 | TRBV7-2 | few | CASSLVRSNEQFF | TGTGCCAGCAGCTTAGTTAGGTCCAATGAGCAGTTCTTC
NA | TRBJ1-2 | TRBV20-1 | few | CSASGGSNYGYTF | TGCAGTGCTAGTGGGGGCTCCAACTATGGCTACACCTTC
NA | TRBJ2-5 | TRBV15 | few | CATSTLTREQETQYF | TGTGCCACCAGCACTCTGACCCGGGAACAAGAGACCCAGTACTTC
NA | TRBJ2-1 | TRBV5-1 | NA | CASSLAASLYNEQFF | TGCGCCAGCAGCTTGGCCGCTAGCTTATACAATGAGCAGTTCTTC
NA | TRBJ2-5 | TRBV12-3/TRBV12-4 | few | CASTAVLAPEETQYF | TGTGCCAGCACTGCAGTATTGGCCCCGGAGGAGACCCAGTACTTC
TRBD1 | TRBJ1-2 | TRBV12-3/TRBV12-4 | few | CASGRDRGVYGYTF | TGTGCCAGCGGCCGGGACAGGGGAGTTTATGGCTACACCTTC
TRBD2 | TRBJ2-2 | TRBV29-1 | few | CSVDSGERNTGELFF | TGCAGCGTTGATAGCGGGGAGAGGAACACCGGGGAGCTGTTTTTT
TRBD2 | TRBJ2-1 | TRBV11-1 | NA | CASSLVHPGLAGGQSYNEQFF | TGTGCCAGCAGCTTAGTCCATCCGGGACTAGCGGGGGGCCAATCCTACAATGAGCAGTTCTTC
NA | TRBJ1-3 | TRBV12-3/TRBV12-4 | few | CASSLPGGRRNAIYF | TGTGCCAGCAGCTTGCCTGGGGGCCGGCGAAACGCCATATATTTT
TRBD2 | TRBJ2-4 | TRBV4-1 | NA | CASSQDTSGGPLAKNIQYF | TGCGCCAGCAGCCAAGATACTAGCGGGGGGCCTTTAGCCAAAAACATTCAGTACTTC
TRBD2 | TRBJ2-3 | TRBV7-9 | NA | CASSLLTTSKQYF | TGTGCCAGCAGCTTACTCACGACTAGCAAGCAGTATTTT
NA | TRBJ1-1 | TRBV4-2 | few | CASSQVSRGYSNTEAFF | TGTGCCAGCAGCCAAGTTTCTAGGGGGTATTCGAACACTGAAGCTTTCTTT
NA | TRBJ2-2 | TRBV5-1 | few | CASSLAKENTGELFF | TGCGCCAGCAGCTTGGCCAAGGAGAACACCGGGGAGCTGTTTTTT
TRBD1 | TRBJ2-5 | TRBV5-1 | many | CASSFGQGRETQYF | TGCGCCAGCAGCTTTGGACAGGGTCGAGAGACCCAGTACTTC
NA | TRBJ2-5 | TRBV3-1 | few | CASSQDDRDHSQETQYF | TGTGCCAGCAGCCAAGACGATCGGGACCATTCACAAGAGACCCAGTACTTC
TRBD1 | TRBJ2-3 | TRBV19 | once | CASTSGQGLDTQYF | TGTGCCAGTACCTCTGGACAGGGTCTTGATACGCAGTATTTT
NA | TRBJ2-7 | TRBV7-9 | NA | CASSLRWQGFPSYEQYF | TGTGCCAGCAGCTTAAGATGGCAGGGGTTTCCCTCCTACGAGCAGTACTTC
NA | TRBJ1-1 | TRBV5-6 | few | CASSLDRMNTEAFF | TGTGCCAGCAGCTTGGACAGAATGAACACTGAAGCTTTCTTT
TRBD2 | TRBJ2-3 | TRBV2 | few | CASSLSGESTDTQYF | TGTGCCAGCAGTCTTAGCGGGGAAAGCACAGATACGCAGTATTTT
TRBD2 | TRBJ2-1 | TRBV20-1 | few | CSALTSGEDNEQFF | TGCAGTGCGCTAACTAGCGGGGAAGACAATGAGCAGTTCTTC
NA | TRBJ1-2 | TRBV13 | few | CASSPSGNGENIGYTF | TGTGCCAGCAGCCCCTCGGGGAACGGAGAGAATATCGGCTACACCTTC
NA | TRBJ2-5 | TRBV5-1 | NA | CASSFGDENSVETQYF | TGCGCCAGCAGCTTCGGGGACGAAAACTCGGTAGAGACCCAGTACTTC
NA | TRBJ2-5 | TRBV7-9 | NA | CASSLDFGTHQETQYF | TGTGCCAGCAGCTTAGACTTTGGGACACACCAAGAGACCCAGTACTTC
NA | TRBJ1-2 | TRBV7-9 | NA | CASSLSVGADGYTF | TGTGCCAGCAGCTTAAGCGTAGGCGCAGATGGCTACACCTTC
TRBD2 | TRBJ2-2 | TRBV20-1 | NA | CSARDQLAGGTGELFF | TGCAGTGCTAGAGATCAGCTAGCGGGCGGCACCGGGGAGCTGTTTTTT
NA | TRBJ2-5 | TRBV7-9 | NA | CASSPGTAGMVETQYF | TGTGCCAGCAGCCCCGGGACAGCGGGAATGGTAGAGACCCAGTACTTC
NA | TRBJ1-4 | TRBV9 | few | CASSTDPRGEKLFF | TGTGCCAGCAGCACGGACCCCCGGGGGGAAAAACTGTTTTTT
NA | TRBJ1-5 | TRBV19 | NA | CASSLGTDHQPQHF | TGTGCCAGTTCTTTAGGGACTGACCATCAGCCCCAGCATTTT
NA | TRBJ2-5 | TRBV10-3 | few | CAISESIMGEETQYF | TGTGCCATCAGTGAGTCGATAATGGGAGAAGAGACCCAGTACTTC
NA | TRBJ2-5 | TRBV12-3/TRBV12-4 | few | CASSYPQLNQETQYF | TGTGCCAGCAGTTATCCACAGCTGAACCAAGAGACCCAGTACTTC
NA | TRBJ2-7 | TRBV5-6 | few | CASSLVSAPGSYEQYF | TGTGCCAGCAGCTTGGTTTCGGCGCCAGGCTCCTACGAGCAGTACTTC
NA | TRBJ2-3 | TRBV14 | NA | CASSPFRLGDTQYF | TGTGCCAGCAGCCCCTTTAGACTAGGAGATACGCAGTATTTT
NA | TRBJ2-5 | TRBV15 | few | CATSRDQQETQYF | TGTGCCACCAGCAGAGATCAGCAAGAGACCCAGTACTTC
NA | TRBJ2-5 | TRBV29-1 | NA | CSARGANQETQYF | TGCAGCGCCCGCGGGGCCAACCAAGAGACCCAGTACTTC
NA | TRBJ1-2 | TRBV12-3/TRBV12-4 | NA | CASSPGQVGGYTF | TGTGCCAGCAGCCCAGGACAAGTGGGGGGCTACACCTTC
NA | TRBJ2-3 | TRBV10-3 | few | CAISEGRHTDTQYF | TGTGCCATCAGTGAAGGCAGACACACAGATACGCAGTATTTT
NA | TRBJ1-5 | TRBV7-3 | few | CASSRAVGQPQHF | TGTGCCAGCAGCCGGGCAGTTGGCCAGCCCCAGCATTTT
NA | TRBJ2-4 | TRBV7-9 | few | CASSRSLDVTYF | TGTGCCAGCAGTCGCTCCCTAGACGTGACGTACTTC
NA | TRBJ2-5 | TRBV6-6 | few | CASSYSDRGWGETQYF | TGTGCCAGCAGTTACTCTGATCGGGGCTGGGGGGAGACCCAGTACTTC
NA | TRBJ2-4 | TRBV3-1 | NA | CASSQGLPNIQYF | TGTGCCAGCAGCCAAGGACTACCCAACATTCAGTACTTC
NA | TRBJ2-3 | TRBV2 | NA | CASSDEAGPTDTQYF | TGTGCCAGCAGTGATGAGGCAGGGCCCACAGATACGCAGTATTTT
TRBD2 | TRBJ2-1 | TRBV2 | NA | CASSGGLAGLSYNEQFF | TGTGCCAGCAGTGGAGGACTAGCGGGGCTCTCCTACAATGAGCAGTTCTTC
NA | TRBJ2-3 | TRBV29-1 | many | CSTDTDTQYF | TGCAGCACCGACACAGATACGCAGTATTTT
NA | TRBJ2-4 | TRBV7-9 | few | CASSGLADIQYF | TGTGCCAGCAGCGGCCTAGCTGACATTCAGTACTTC
TRBD1 | TRBJ1-4 | TRBV12-3/TRBV12-4 | NA | CASSLGQLSNEKLFF | TGTGCCAGCAGTCTGGGACAGTTATCTAATGAAAAACTGTTTTTT